This T cell receptor (beta chain) was identified in a study of blood T cells in healthy people across ages. Study-wide points: Researchers judged that diversity estimates from one million T cells fell short of true values. PBMCs that were unsorted prevented a conclusive naive versus antigen-experienced comparison. The CMV status of each donor remained undetermined, and this could have confounded shifts in expanded clonotypes.

Details on this clonotype: What it binds is not known.

The second PCR ran roughly 6 to 11 cycles with a sample-barcoded 5' primer and J-beta primers. Unique molecular identifiers of 12 random nucleotides labeled each cDNA. Each CDR3 protein gets one entry after TCRdb re-called the 5' RACE reads with MiXCR. The sample shows around 690,000 distinct CDR3 sequences, 58% of them seen only once. CDR3 length: 13 amino acids. The germline V gene has CDR1 MNHNS and CDR2 SASEGT. V gave up 4 bases and J gave up 4 bases, with 11 bases separating them. Sequencing was performed on blood. The chain carries TRBV6-1 and TRBJ2-7; D perhaps matches TRBD2 (5 bases). The sequence was obtained from a man between 60 and 70 years old in good health. CDR3 coding DNA: TGTGCCAGCAGTGGCCCGGGGTTATACGAGCAGTACTTC. It is translated as CASSGPGLYEQYF.